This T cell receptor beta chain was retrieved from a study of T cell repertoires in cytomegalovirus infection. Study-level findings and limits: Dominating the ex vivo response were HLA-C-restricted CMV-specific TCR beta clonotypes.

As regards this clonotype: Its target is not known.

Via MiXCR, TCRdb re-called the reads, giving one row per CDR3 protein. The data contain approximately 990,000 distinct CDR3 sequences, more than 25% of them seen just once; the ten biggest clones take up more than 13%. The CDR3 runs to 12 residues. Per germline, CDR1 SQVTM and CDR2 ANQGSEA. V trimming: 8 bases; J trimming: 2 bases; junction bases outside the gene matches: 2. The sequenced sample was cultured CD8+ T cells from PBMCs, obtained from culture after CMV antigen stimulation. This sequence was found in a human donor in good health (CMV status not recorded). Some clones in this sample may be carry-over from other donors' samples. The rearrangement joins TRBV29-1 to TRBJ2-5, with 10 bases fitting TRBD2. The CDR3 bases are TGCAGCATGACTAGCGGGCAAGAGACCCAGTACTTC. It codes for CSMTSGQETQYF.